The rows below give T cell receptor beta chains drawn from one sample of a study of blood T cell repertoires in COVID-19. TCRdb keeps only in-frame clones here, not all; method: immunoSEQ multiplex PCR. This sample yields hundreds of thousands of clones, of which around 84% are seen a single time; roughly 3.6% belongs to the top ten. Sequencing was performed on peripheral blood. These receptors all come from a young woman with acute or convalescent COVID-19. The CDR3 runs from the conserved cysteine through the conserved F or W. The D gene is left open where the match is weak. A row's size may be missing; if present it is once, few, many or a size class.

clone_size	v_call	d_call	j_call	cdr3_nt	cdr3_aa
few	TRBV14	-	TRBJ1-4	TGTGCCAGCAGCCAAGACCGGCCATCCAAGGACTGGGGTTCTAATGAAAAACTGTTTTTT	CASSQDRPSKDWGSNEKLFF
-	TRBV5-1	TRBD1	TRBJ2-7	TGCGCCAGCAGAGGGGCGGGACAGGGCTACGAGCAGTACTTC	CASRGAGQGYEQYF
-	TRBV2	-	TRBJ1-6	TGTGCCAGCAGTGAAGACAGCTCCTATAATTCACCCCTCCACTTT	CASSEDSSYNSPLHF
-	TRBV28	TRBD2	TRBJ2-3	TGTGCCAGCACCCCCTACCTAGCGGGAGAGACAGATACGCAGTATTTT	CASTPYLAGETDTQYF
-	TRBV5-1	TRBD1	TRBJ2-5	TGCGCCAGCAGCTTGGGGGGACAGGGCGCTGAGACCCAGTACTTC	CASSLGGQGAETQYF
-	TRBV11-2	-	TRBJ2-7	TGTGCCAGCAGCTTAGAGGGGGCGAACCCCTACGAGCAGTACTTC	CASSLEGANPYEQYF
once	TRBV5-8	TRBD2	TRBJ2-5	TGTGCCAGCAGCTTTCGTAGCGGGGGGGCAAATAAGACCCAGTACTTC	CASSFRSGGANKTQYF
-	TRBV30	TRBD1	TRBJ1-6	TGTGCCTGGAGTATGACAGGGTATAATTCACCCCTCCACTTT	CAWSMTGYNSPLHF
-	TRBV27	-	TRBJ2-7	TGTGCCAGCAGTTCTAATCGCCAGGTGGGCGAGCAGTACTTC	CASSSNRQVGEQYF
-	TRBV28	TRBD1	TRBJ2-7	TGTGCCAGCTCATCCGGGACAGGGCAACACGAGCAGTACTTC	CASSSGTGQHEQYF
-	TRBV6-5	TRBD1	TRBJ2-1	TGTGCCAGCAGTCGTACAGGGGGCAATGAGCAGTTCTTC	CASSRTGGNEQFF
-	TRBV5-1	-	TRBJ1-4	TGCGCCAGCAGCCCAAGACAAGATAATGAAAAACTGTTTTTT	CASSPRQDNEKLFF
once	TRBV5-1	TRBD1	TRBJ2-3	TGCGCCAGCAGCCAGGGGGGGACAGGGTCAGATACGCAGTATTTT	CASSQGGTGSDTQYF
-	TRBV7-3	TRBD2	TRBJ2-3	TGTGCCAGCAGCCCCAAACGGACTAGCGGGAGCACAGATACGCAGTATTTT	CASSPKRTSGSTDTQYF
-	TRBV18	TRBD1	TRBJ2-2	TGTGCCAGCTCACCACGGGGGACAGGGGCCACCGGGGAGCTGTTTTTT	CASSPRGTGATGELFF
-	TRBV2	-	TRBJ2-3	TGTGCCAGCAGTCAAGACAGGAACACAGATACGCAGTATTTT	CASSQDRNTDTQYF
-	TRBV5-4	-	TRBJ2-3	TGTGCCAGCAGCGTGGGGGGGCCCCGGGATACGCAGTATTTT	CASSVGGPRDTQYF
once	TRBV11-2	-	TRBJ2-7	TGTGCCAGCAGCTTAGATCAGAACGAGCAGTACTTC	CASSLDQNEQYF
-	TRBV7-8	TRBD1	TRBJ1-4	TGTGCCAGCAGCTCCTTCGACAGGGGGGGTGAAAAACTGTTTTTT	CASSSFDRGGEKLFF
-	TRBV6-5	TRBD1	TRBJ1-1	TGTGCCAGCCATGTTACGGGACAGGGACGCACTGAAGCTTTCTTT	CASHVTGQGRTEAFF
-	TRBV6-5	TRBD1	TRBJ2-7	TGTGCCAGCAGTTACGGACAGGGCTCCTACGAGCAGTACTTC	CASSYGQGSYEQYF
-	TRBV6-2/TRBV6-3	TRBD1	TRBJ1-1	TGTGCCAGCAGTTTGGCGACAGGGGGGGCTTTCTTT	CASSLATGGAFF
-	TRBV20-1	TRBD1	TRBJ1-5	TGCAGTGCTAGTACGGACAGGGCGACCCAGCCCCAGCATTTT	CSASTDRATQPQHF
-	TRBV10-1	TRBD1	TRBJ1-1	TGCGCCAGCAGGGGACAGGTGGGGACTGAAGCTTTCTTT	CASRGQVGTEAFF
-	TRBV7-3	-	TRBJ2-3	TGTGCCAGCAGCATCGGGGGACCCAGCACAGATACGCAGTATTTT	CASSIGGPSTDTQYF
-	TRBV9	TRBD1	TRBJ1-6	TGTGCCAGCAGCGTAGGTCCGGACAGGGGGAATTCACCCCTCCACTTT	CASSVGPDRGNSPLHF
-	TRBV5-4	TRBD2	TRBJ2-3	TGTGCCAGCAGCCTGGGACTAGCGGGGTCCACAGATACGCAGTATTTT	CASSLGLAGSTDTQYF
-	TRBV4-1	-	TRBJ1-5	TGCGCCAGCAGCCAAGAACCACACCTTAGCAATCAGCCCCAGCATTTT	CASSQEPHLSNQPQHF
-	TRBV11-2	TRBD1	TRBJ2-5	TGTGCCAGCAGCCGGCCCCCGGGACAGGGGGAGACCCAGTACTTC	CASSRPPGQGETQYF
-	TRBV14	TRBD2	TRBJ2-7	TGTGCCAGCAGCCCGGGGGGATACGAGCAGTACTTC	CASSPGGYEQYF
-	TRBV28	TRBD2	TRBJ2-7	TGTGCCAGCAGTTTACGAGGACTAGCGGGGGTCCTCGACCTTGAGCAGTACTTC	CASSLRGLAGVLDLEQYF
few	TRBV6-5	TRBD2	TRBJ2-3	TGTGCCAGCGGGACCAAGACTAGCGACACAGATACGCAGTATTTT	CASGTKTSDTDTQYF
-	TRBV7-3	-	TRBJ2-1	TGTGCCAGCAGCCCCCTAGGTGCGGGTGAGCAGTTCTTC	CASSPLGAGEQFF
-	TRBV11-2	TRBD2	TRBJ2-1	TGTGCCAGCAGCTCCCTAGCGGGGGTTGGTTACAATGAGCAGTTCTTC	CASSSLAGVGYNEQFF
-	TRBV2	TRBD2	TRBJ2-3	TGTGCCAGCAGGCCTGGGAGCGGGGGGACAACAGATACGCAGTATTTT	CASRPGSGGTTDTQYF
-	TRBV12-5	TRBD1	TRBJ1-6	TGTGCTAGTGGTTTGGTGCTCAGGGGGTATTGCTCACCCCTCCACTTT	CASGLVLRGYCSPLHF
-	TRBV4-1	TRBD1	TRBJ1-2	TGCGCCAGCAGCCAAGGTTCAGGGGGCGACTATGGCTACACCTTC	CASSQGSGGDYGYTF
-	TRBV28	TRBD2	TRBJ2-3	TGTGCCAGCAGTCCCGAGACTAGCGGACGCACAGATACGCAGTATTTT	CASSPETSGRTDTQYF
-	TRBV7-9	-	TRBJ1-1	TGTGCCAGCAGCTTAAGCCCAGGGGCGAACACTGAAGCTTTCTTT	CASSLSPGANTEAFF
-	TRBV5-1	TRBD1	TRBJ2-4	TGCGCCAGCAGCTTGGGGGCCGGTACAGGGGCCCAAAACATTCAGTACTTC	CASSLGAGTGAQNIQYF
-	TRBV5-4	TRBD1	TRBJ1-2	TGTGCCAGCGTAACCAGGGGGGATGGCTACACCTTC	CASVTRGDGYTF
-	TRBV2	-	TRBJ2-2	TGTGCCAGCCTCGGGGACACCGGGGAGCTGTTTTTT	CASLGDTGELFF
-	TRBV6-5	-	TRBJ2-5	TGTGCCAGCAACCTGGGCCCTACTGAGACCCAGTACTTC	CASNLGPTETQYF
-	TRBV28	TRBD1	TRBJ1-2	TGTGCCAGCAGAGAAAGGACAGGGACCTATGGCTACACCTTC	CASRERTGTYGYTF
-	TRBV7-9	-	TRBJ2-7	TGTGCCAGTTCACTCGGGGACACTAACTACGAGCAGTACTTC	CASSLGDTNYEQYF
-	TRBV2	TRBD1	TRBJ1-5	TGTGCCAGCACCAGAAACAGGGGGCAGGGACAGCCCCAGCATTTT	CASTRNRGQGQPQHF
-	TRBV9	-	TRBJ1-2	TGTGCCAGCAGCCCCCCCAGCACAGGGAGGGGCGGCTACACCTTC	CASSPPSTGRGGYTF
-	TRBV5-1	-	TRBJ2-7	TGCGCCAGCAGATCCCAAGGGAGTAGCTCCTACGAGCAGTACTTC	CASRSQGSSSYEQYF
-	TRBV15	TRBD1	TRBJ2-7	TGTGCCACCAGCAGAGGGGGGACAGGGGGCACCCCCTACGAGCAGTACTTC	CATSRGGTGGTPYEQYF
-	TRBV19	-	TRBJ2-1	TGTGCCAGTAGTAGGGGAGGGGGTTCCTACAATGAGCAGTTCTTC	CASSRGGGSYNEQFF
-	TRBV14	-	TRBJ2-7	TGTGCCAGCAGCCCGAGCTCCTACGAGCAGTACTTC	CASSPSSYEQYF
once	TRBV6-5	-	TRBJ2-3	TGTGCCACGGAAGAGTGGGCTACGCAGTATTTT	CATEEWATQYF
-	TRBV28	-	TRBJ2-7	TGTGCCAGCAGTCACCTCGCGGACGCGGGCCCCACCTACGAGCAGTACTTC	CASSHLADAGPTYEQYF
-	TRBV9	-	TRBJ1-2	TGTGCCAGCAGCCCTATCGGGGTTGGCTACACCTTC	CASSPIGVGYTF
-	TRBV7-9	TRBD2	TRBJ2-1	TGTGCCAGCAGCTCCGGGACTAGCGGTCCCTACAATGAGCAGTTCTTC	CASSSGTSGPYNEQFF